This is a list of T cell receptor beta chains from one sample in a study of CD8 T cells in ankylosing spondylitis. In TCRdb, the 5' RACE reads were re-called with MiXCR into one record per CDR3 protein. The data contain fewer than 550,000 distinct CDR3 sequences, approximately 5% of them singletons. The sample comprised blood, either unsorted or a sorted T cell fraction (not recorded which). The receptors come from a male donor with ankylosing spondylitis. CDR3s include the opening cysteine and the closing phenylalanine or tryptophan. A D gene is named only where the DNA matches it firmly. Part of the rows lack a size; the others show once, few, many or a class for expanded clones.

d_call	clone_size	v_call	j_call	cdr3_nt	cdr3_aa
NA	few	TRBV12-3/TRBV12-4	TRBJ2-2	TGTGCCAGCAGCGATGTGACAGGTTCCACCGGGGAGCTGTTTTTT	CASSDVTGSTGELFF
NA	many	TRBV4-3	TRBJ2-3	TGCGCCAGCAGCCAAGATCCCGGACATATTAGCACAGATACGCAGTATTTT	CASSQDPGHISTDTQYF
NA	many	TRBV5-1	TRBJ2-7	TGCGCCAGCAGTTCAGACGGTAGTGCCTACGAGCAGTACTTC	CASSSDGSAYEQYF
TRBD2	many	TRBV29-1	TRBJ2-5	TGCAGCGTTGATAGCGGGGGTGAGACCCAGTACTTC	CSVDSGGETQYF
NA	many	TRBV4-3	TRBJ2-1	TGCGCCAGCAGCCAAACTACGTTCCATGAGCAGTTCTTC	CASSQTTFHEQFF
NA	NA	TRBV30	TRBJ1-6	TGTGCCTGGAGTGTACTTGGCCTGGGGAATTCACCCCTCCACTTT	CAWSVLGLGNSPLHF
NA	NA	TRBV20-1	TRBJ1-1	TGCAGTGCCAAATCAGGGTTGTCGGTGAACACTGAAGCTTTCTTT	CSAKSGLSVNTEAFF
TRBD2	many	TRBV20-1	TRBJ2-7	TGCAGTGCTGGGGCCGCTGGCGGGAGGGCTCCCGAGCAGTACTTC	CSAGAAGGRAPEQYF
NA	many	TRBV5-1	TRBJ1-2	TGCGCCAGCAGCTTTCCAGACAGGTCTTACACCTTC	CASSFPDRSYTF
NA	few	TRBV11-2	TRBJ2-5	TGTGCCAGCAGCTTACTAAAAAGGACAGACATACGAGAGACCCAGTACTTC	CASSLLKRTDIRETQYF
NA	many	TRBV5-5	TRBJ2-3	TGTGCCAGCAGCCGCCGGAGCGCCAGCACAGATACGCAGTATTTT	CASSRRSASTDTQYF
NA	many	TRBV29-1	TRBJ2-3	TGCAGCGTTGACAATCGGGGCCGGGAGACAGATACGCAGTATTTT	CSVDNRGRETDTQYF
NA	many	TRBV12-3/TRBV12-4	TRBJ2-5	TGTGCCAGCAGTCCTCAGACAGGTTCAGAGACCCAGTACTTC	CASSPQTGSETQYF
TRBD1	many	TRBV9	TRBJ2-7	TGTGCCAGCAGCGTACTAGGGGGACAGGGGATCTACGAGCAGTACTTC	CASSVLGGQGIYEQYF
TRBD2	many	TRBV20-1	TRBJ2-1	TGCAGTGCTACTACTAGCGGTTCCTACAATGAGCAGTTCTTC	CSATTSGSYNEQFF
TRBD1	many	TRBV20-1	TRBJ1-1	TGCAGTGACAGGGGGATTGCGAACACTGAAGCTTTCTTT	CSDRGIANTEAFF
NA	many	TRBV28	TRBJ2-7	TGTGCCAGCAGAGTTGAGTATTCTTCCTACGAGCAGTACTTC	CASRVEYSSYEQYF
NA	many	TRBV21-1	TRBJ2-7	TGTGCCAGCAGCAAGCGAAAACAGCGATCCTACGAGCAGTACTTC	CASSKRKQRSYEQYF
NA	many	TRBV28	TRBJ2-3	TGTGCCAGCAGTCCGTGGGATCAGGGGCCTGGTACGCAGTATTTT	CASSPWDQGPGTQYF
NA	NA	TRBV6-2/TRBV6-3	TRBJ2-5	TGTGCCAGCCAAGCAGGAAACCAAGAGACCCAGTACTTC	CASQAGNQETQYF
TRBD2	many	TRBV20-1	TRBJ2-7	TGCAGCCATACCCGGGGGGACGAGCAGTACTTC	CSHTRGDEQYF